This TCR beta chain was found in a study of early T cells in non-severe SARS-CoV-2 infection. Attachment of unique molecular identifiers to individual cDNA molecules was performed. TCRdb re-analysed the 5' RACE reads in MiXCR, keeping a single row per CDR3 protein. Among 65,000 to 85,000 distinct CDR3 sequences, 11% were seen once, and the ten largest hold around 4%. The receptor's source is an adult who was a healthcare worker with PCR-confirmed SARS-CoV-2 infection or an uninfected control (not recorded which). The sequencing sample was made of whole blood.

CDR3 in DNA: TGTGCCAGCAGTTACCCGCCGGTCTACGAGCAGTACTTC. It specifies CASSYPPVYEQYF. This chain uses TRBV6-2 or TRBV6-3 with TRBJ2-7, with D uncertain. The V gene's germline CDR1 is MNHEY and CDR2 SVGEGT. This CDR3 has 13 residues. Trimming removed 2 bases from V and 3 bases from J, with 8 bases in between.